The TCR beta chain described here comes from a study of cytomegalovirus exposure and HLA in healthy donors. Study-level findings and limits: Researchers left out some V segments, among them TRBV6-2 and TRBV6-3, as indistinguishable. Links to common viral pathogens appeared, in a later analysis, for several of the most significant clusters. The authors later linked a missense DCLRE1C variant to TCR beta V- and J-gene trimming.

A multiplex PCR was run with 60 Vbeta primers and 13 Jbeta primers. Libraries were prepared by immunoSEQ multiplex PCR; TCRdb keeps only in-frame clonotypes and omits some of them. Of approximately 76,000 clones listed, around 70% are singletons. After removal of 6 bases from V and 9 bases from J, the junction contained 12 bases not matched to a gene. This CDR3 is 15 amino acids long. The germline V gene has CDR1 MNHEY and CDR2 SVGAGI. Of note for this clone: Its antigen is still unknown.

The sequencing sample was made of PBMCs. The sequence came from a woman aged 35 to 49 in good health and CMV-seropositive. The V gene is TRBV6-5, the J gene TRBJ2-1; 9 positions match TRBD2. CDR3 in DNA: TGTGCCAGCAGAGAAAGCGGGGGGAAGCTTCTTGAGCAGTTCTTC. Translating it yields CASRESGGKLLEQFF.